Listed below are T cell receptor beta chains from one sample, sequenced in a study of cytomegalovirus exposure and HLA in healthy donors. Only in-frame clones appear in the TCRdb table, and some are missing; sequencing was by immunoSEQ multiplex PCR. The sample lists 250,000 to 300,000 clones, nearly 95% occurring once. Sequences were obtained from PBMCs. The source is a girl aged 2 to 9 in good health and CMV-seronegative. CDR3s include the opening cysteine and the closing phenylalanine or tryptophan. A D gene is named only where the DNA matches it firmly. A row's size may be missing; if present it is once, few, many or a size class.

CSVVSPGIKSSYNEQFF | TGCAGCGTTGTATCGCCAGGGATCAAAAGCTCCTACAATGAGCAGTTCTTC | . | TRBJ2-1 | TRBV29-1 | .
CASSLALAASPDNEQFF | TGTGCCAGCAGCTTAGCGCTAGCTGCTAGCCCAGACAATGAGCAGTTCTTC | . | TRBJ2-1 | TRBV7-8 | .
CASSPPGSLHTIYF | TGTGCCAGCAGCCCTCCGGGGTCCTTACACACCATATATTTT | . | TRBJ1-3 | TRBV7-9 | .
CASAKILGGGPVETQYF | TGTGCCAGTGCTAAAATATTGGGCGGGGGGCCCGTAGAGACCCAGTACTTC | once | TRBJ2-5 | TRBV19 | TRBD2
CASANRAASTDTQYF | TGCGCCAGCGCAAACAGGGCTGCTAGCACAGATACGCAGTATTTT | once | TRBJ2-3 | TRBV5-1 | .
CARPGENTEAFF | TGTGCCAGGCCAGGGGAGAACACTGAAGCTTTCTTT | . | TRBJ1-1 | TRBV6-5 | .
CASSPQGEMNTEAFF | TGTGCCAGCAGCCCCCAGGGGGAAATGAACACTGAAGCTTTCTTT | . | TRBJ1-1 | TRBV9 | TRBD1
CASSYRGRSTDTQYF | TGTGCCAGTTCGTACAGGGGGCGCAGCACAGATACGCAGTATTTT | . | TRBJ2-3 | TRBV19 | TRBD1
CASSQDLRQDYGYTF | TGTGCCAGCAGCCAAGACCTCAGACAGGACTATGGCTACACCTTC | . | TRBJ1-2 | TRBV4-2 | .
CAKRDVGGIRVQYF | TGTGCCAAGAGAGACGTCGGGGGTATCCGGGTGCAGTACTTC | . | TRBJ2-7 | TRBV7-9 | .
CASSADLNTEAFF | TGTGCCAGCAGTGCAGATTTGAACACTGAAGCTTTCTTT | few | TRBJ1-1 | TRBV6-1 | .
CSVARGQGNTIYF | TGCAGCGTTGCCCGGGGACAGGGAAACACCATATATTTT | . | TRBJ1-3 | TRBV29-1 | TRBD1
CASSLVSASGYEQYF | TGTGCCAGCAGCTTAGTGAGCGCTAGCGGGTACGAGCAGTACTTC | . | TRBJ2-7 | TRBV11-2 | TRBD2
CAWSLGPGSVGELFF | TGTGCCTGGAGCCTAGGTCCGGGGTCGGTCGGGGAGCTGTTTTTT | . | TRBJ2-2 | TRBV30 | .
CASSLLGDTEAFF | TGCGCCAGCAGCTTGTTAGGGGACACTGAAGCTTTCTTT | once | TRBJ1-1 | TRBV5-1 | .
CASSFQGAGLTYEQYF | TGTGCCAGCAGCTTCCAGGGGGCAGGACTGACCTACGAGCAGTACTTC | . | TRBJ2-7 | TRBV11-2 | TRBD1
CASTLTGYNQPQHF | TGTGCCAGTACTTTGACCGGGTATAATCAGCCCCAGCATTTT | . | TRBJ1-5 | TRBV19 | .
CASSQDPQQGVVEQYF | TGCGCCAGCAGCCAAGATCCTCAACAGGGAGTTGTGGAGCAGTACTTC | . | TRBJ2-5 | TRBV4-1 | .
CASSLWAEQYF | TGTGCCAGCAGTTTATGGGCCGAGCAGTACTTC | . | TRBJ2-7 | TRBV28 | .
CASSDITGDYGYTF | TGTGCCAGCAGCGATATTACGGGGGATTATGGCTACACCTTC | . | TRBJ1-2 | TRBV7-6 | .
CASSFWQGNTEAFF | TGTGCCAGCAGCTTCTGGCAGGGGAACACTGAAGCTTTCTTT | . | TRBJ1-1 | TRBV7-8 | .
CASSILDRVNYGYTF | TGTGCCAGTAGTATATTGGACAGGGTTAACTATGGCTACACCTTC | . | TRBJ1-2 | TRBV19 | TRBD1
CASSLSGAMAYEQYF | TGTGCCAGCAGCTTGTCCGGAGCGATGGCCTACGAGCAGTACTTC | once | TRBJ2-7 | TRBV5-6 | .
CASSEERQAVTYGYTF | TGTGCCAGCAGTGAAGAAAGACAGGCCGTTACCTATGGCTACACCTTC | . | TRBJ1-2 | TRBV2 | .
CAISDTGSSYEQYF | TGTGCCATCAGTGATACGGGAAGCTCCTACGAGCAGTACTTC | once | TRBJ2-7 | TRBV10-3 | .
CASSQDHAGSYEQYF | TGTGCCAGCAGCCAAGATCATGCAGGGTCCTACGAGCAGTACTTC | few | TRBJ2-7 | TRBV4-1 | .
CASTQGQSSYNEQFF | TGTGCCAGTACCCAGGGACAGAGCTCCTACAATGAGCAGTTCTTC | . | TRBJ2-1 | TRBV19 | TRBD1
CAISETGTGTSYYEQYF | TGTGCCATCAGTGAAACGGGTACCGGGACTAGTTACTACGAGCAGTACTTC | . | TRBJ2-7 | TRBV10-3 | TRBD2
CASSIRDKANYGYTF | TGCGCCAGCAGCATCCGGGACAAGGCTAACTATGGCTACACCTTC | . | TRBJ1-2 | TRBV5-1 | .
CASSKRGVDNEQYF | TGTGCCAGCAGCAAACGGGGGGTTGACAACGAGCAGTACTTC | few | TRBJ2-7 | TRBV7-9 | TRBD2
CASSLEGTGNTEAFF | TGTGCCAGCAGCTTAGAGGGGACAGGGAACACTGAAGCTTTCTTT | few | TRBJ1-1 | TRBV7-9 | TRBD1
CSVVWTRGYEQYF | TGCAGCGTTGTTTGGACCCGGGGGTACGAGCAGTACTTC | . | TRBJ2-7 | TRBV29-1 | .
CAWSPGQGSRTQYF | TGTGCCTGGAGTCCTGGACAGGGGTCTCGGACCCAGTACTTC | . | TRBJ2-5 | TRBV30 | TRBD1
CASSLSGGPDEQFF | TGCGCCAGCAGCTTGTCGGGAGGGCCGGATGAGCAGTTCTTC | . | TRBJ2-1 | TRBV5-1 | TRBD2
CASSEGLAGVGNEQFF | TGTGCCAGCAGTGAGGGACTAGCGGGAGTTGGAAATGAGCAGTTCTTC | few | TRBJ2-1 | TRBV6-4 | TRBD2
CASRLAGSGTDTQYF | TGTGCCAGCAGACTAGCGGGATCGGGCACAGATACGCAGTATTTT | . | TRBJ2-3 | TRBV6-5 | TRBD2
CASSLTGRGSYGYTF | TGTGCCAGCAGTTTGACAGGGCGAGGGAGCTATGGCTACACCTTC | once | TRBJ1-2 | TRBV28 | TRBD1
CASSVAVSGHSSTDTQYF | TGTGCCAGCAGCGTAGCTGTTAGCGGGCACTCTAGCACAGATACGCAGTATTTT | . | TRBJ2-3 | TRBV9 | TRBD2
CAWNQPAGVDGYTF | TGTGCCTGGAACCAGCCGGCAGGGGTGGATGGCTACACCTTC | . | TRBJ1-2 | TRBV30 | .
CASSLKGQHTEAFF | TGTGCCAGCAGCTTAAAGGGACAGCACACTGAAGCTTTCTTT | . | TRBJ1-1 | TRBV5-6 | TRBD1
CAAHRENTEAFF | TGTGCCGCCCACAGGGAGAACACTGAAGCTTTCTTT | . | TRBJ1-1 | TRBV6-6 | .
CASSLGGGTQYF | TGTGCCAGCAGCTTAGGTGGAGGGACCCAGTACTTC | once | TRBJ2-5 | TRBV11-2 | .
CASSQTQFADTQYF | TGCGCCAGCAGCCAAACCCAGTTTGCAGATACGCAGTATTTT | . | TRBJ2-3 | TRBV4-1 | .
CASSLGVSGGPLGFF | TGTGCCAGCAGCTTGGGGGTTAGCGGGGGGCCCCTTGGGTTCTTC | . | TRBJ2-1 | TRBV5-6 | TRBD2
CASSPSGSSGASNEQFF | TGTGCCAGCAGCCCCTCGGGGTCTAGCGGTGCCTCCAATGAGCAGTTCTTC | . | TRBJ2-1 | TRBV7-8 | TRBD2
CASSYGTASGKLFF | TGTGCCAGCAGTTATGGGACAGCTTCTGGAAAACTGTTTTTT | . | TRBJ1-4 | TRBV6-5 | TRBD1
CASSVGRGAVETQYF | TGTGCCAGCAGCGTAGGGCGGGGGGCGGTGGAGACCCAGTACTTC | . | TRBJ2-5 | TRBV9 | TRBD2
CASSMGRGQGTNEQYF | TGTGCCAGTAGTATGGGAAGGGGACAGGGCACTAACGAGCAGTACTTC | . | TRBJ2-7 | TRBV19 | TRBD1